This T cell receptor (beta chain) emerged from a study of blood T cell repertoires in COVID-19. Study at large: Donors in the United States, Italy and Spain gave samples during acute or convalescent COVID-19. T cells, B-cell-depleted T cells, or PBMCs supplied cDNA or gDNA.

In the authors' methods: Reference gene primer amplification gave nucleated cell count estimates. Produced via immunoSEQ multiplex PCR; TCRdb's table is partial and in-frame only. V, J and clone size are taken as reported in that table, and D and trimming were inferred from the DNA itself. This table holds about 74,000 clones, approximately 84% found once. In its sample, this clone was seen a few times. CDR1 and CDR2 from the germline V gene are LNHNV and YYDKDF (reference sequence). V was pared by 0 bases and J by 7 bases, with 11 bases of the junction left unmatched. This CDR3 contains 17 residues. Sequenced: peripheral blood. This sequence originates from a human donor in a cohort sampled during active COVID-19. The V gene is TRBV15, the J gene TRBJ2-1, with 8 bases fitting TRBD2. The DNA of the CDR3 is TGTGCCACCAGCAGAGATCGACGGGGGGGCTTTTGGAATGAGCAGTTCTTC. Protein product: CATSRDRRGGFWNEQFF.